What follows are 2 T cell receptor beta chains derived from one specimen sequenced in a study of T-cell reconstitution after alpha-beta-depleted transplantation in children. Construction of the TCRbeta library involved unique molecular identifiers. From the PCR reads, TCRdb called clonotypes with MiXCR, one entry per CDR3 protein. The data show hundreds of thousands of distinct CDR3 sequences, 16% seen once. Source: PBMCs from the stem cell graft donor, taken from the stem cell graft. The receptors were sampled from a human donor who donated a stem cell graft to a child with acute myeloid leukemia.

The genes are TRBV5-1 and TRBJ2-3; perhaps TRBD1 as D (6 bases). Germline V gene lookup returns CDR1 SGHRS and CDR2 YFSETQ. Trimming shortened V by 6 bases and J by 5 bases, and 19 bases separated the two germline ends. CDR3 length: 15 residues. The CDR3 loop reads CASKVQSGGGDTQYF. The CDR3 DNA reads as TGCGCCAGCAAGGTTCAAAGTGGGGGCGGAGATACGCAGTATTTT.

This clonotype was seen more than once but under ten times. V usage is TRBV5-6 and J usage is TRBJ2-1; D is tentatively TRBD1 or TRBD2 (7 bases each). Trimming stripped 6 bases from V and 5 bases from J, with 15 bases between. CDR3 length equals 14 residues. Germline V gene data show CDR1 as SGHDT and CDR2 as YYEEEE. The CDR3 loop reads CASTPGGGNNEQFF. DNA of the CDR3: TGTGCCAGCACCCCAGGGGGAGGGAACAATGAGCAGTTCTTC.